Below, one T cell receptor (beta chain) is given with its context. Its antigen is unknown. This sample was taken from a study of response to subunit inactivated influenza vaccine. Regarding the study as a whole: The authors proposed limited new T cell recruitment per seasonal influenza vaccination.

TCRdb independently ran MiXCR on the RT-PCR reads; one entry per CDR3 protein. Of 630,000 or so distinct CDR3 sequences in the sample, approximately 15% are singletons; the top ten hold more than 9%. The V gene lost 0 bases and the J gene lost 4 bases, with 10 bases spanning the gap. The CDR3 consists of 15 residues. CDR1 is SGDLS, CDR2 YYNGEE, per germline. V and J are TRBV9 and TRBJ2-2; a possible D gene is TRBD2 (5 bases). The TCR sequence derives from a middle-aged man who received an inactivated influenza vaccine. This specimen was PBMCs from blood, taken about 12 days after vaccination. The CDR3 DNA follows: TGTGCCAGCAGCGTAGCCGTCCGGGGCACCGGGGAGCTGTTTTTT. Residues: CASSVAVRGTGELFF.